This T cell receptor beta chain was recovered during a study of T cell changes during pregnancy in multiple sclerosis. Trimming shortened V by 3 bases and J by 8 bases, and 13 bases separated the two germline ends. CDR1 is SGHAT, CDR2 FQNNGV, per germline. The CDR3 is made up of 13 amino acids. Some clones are missing from TCRdb's copy, which holds only in-frame ones; the method was immunoSEQ multiplex PCR. The table lists around 60,000 clones, around 90% of them singletons. This chain uses TRBV11-2 with TRBJ1-2, with D unresolved. The sample in question was CD4+ T cells from peripheral blood mononuclear cells, obtained after pregnancy. The sequence came from a female donor in good health, enrolled as a control in a pregnancy study. The CDR3 bases are TGTGCCAGCAGCTTTGGGCAGGCCAGCGGCTACACCTTC. This encodes CASSFGQASGYTF.